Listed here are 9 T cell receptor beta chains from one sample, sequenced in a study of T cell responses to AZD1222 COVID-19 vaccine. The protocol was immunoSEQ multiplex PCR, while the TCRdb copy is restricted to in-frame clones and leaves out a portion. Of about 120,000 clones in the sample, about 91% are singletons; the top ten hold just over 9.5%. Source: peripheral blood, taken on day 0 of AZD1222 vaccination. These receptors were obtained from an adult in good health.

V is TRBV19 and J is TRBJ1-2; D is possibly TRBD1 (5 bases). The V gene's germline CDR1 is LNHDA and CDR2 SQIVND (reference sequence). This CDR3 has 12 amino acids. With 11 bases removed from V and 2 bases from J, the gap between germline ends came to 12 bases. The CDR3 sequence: CASRDGNYGYTF. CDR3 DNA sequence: TGTGCCTCGAGGGACGGGAACTATGGCTACACCTTC.

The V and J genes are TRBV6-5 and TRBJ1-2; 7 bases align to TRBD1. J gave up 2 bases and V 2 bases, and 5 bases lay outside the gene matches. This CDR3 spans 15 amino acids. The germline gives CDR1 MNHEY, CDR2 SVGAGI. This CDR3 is CASSYVPGGNYGYTF. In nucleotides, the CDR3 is TGTGCCAGCAGTTACGTTCCAGGGGGGAACTATGGCTACACCTTC.

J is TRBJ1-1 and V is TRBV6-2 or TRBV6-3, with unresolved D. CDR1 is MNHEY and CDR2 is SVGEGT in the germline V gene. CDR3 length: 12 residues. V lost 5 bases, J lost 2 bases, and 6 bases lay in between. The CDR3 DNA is TGTGCCAGCAGTACTCGAAACACTGAAGCTTTCTTT. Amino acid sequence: CASSTRNTEAFF.

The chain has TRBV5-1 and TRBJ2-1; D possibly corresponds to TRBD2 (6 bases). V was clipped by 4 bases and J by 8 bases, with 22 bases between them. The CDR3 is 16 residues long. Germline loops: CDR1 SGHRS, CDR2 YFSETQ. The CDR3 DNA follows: TGCGCCAGCAGCGTGCGGGGTGGCGTGGGTGGACATGAGCAGTTCTTC. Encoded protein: CASSVRGGVGGHEQFF.

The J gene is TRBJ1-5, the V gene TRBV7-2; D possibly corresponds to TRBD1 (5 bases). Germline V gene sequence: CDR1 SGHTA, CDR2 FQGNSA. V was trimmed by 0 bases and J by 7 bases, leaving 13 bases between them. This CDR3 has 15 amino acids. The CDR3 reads CASSLAGGRDQPQHF. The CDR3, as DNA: TGTGCCAGCAGCTTAGCTGGAGGGAGGGACCAGCCCCAGCATTTT.

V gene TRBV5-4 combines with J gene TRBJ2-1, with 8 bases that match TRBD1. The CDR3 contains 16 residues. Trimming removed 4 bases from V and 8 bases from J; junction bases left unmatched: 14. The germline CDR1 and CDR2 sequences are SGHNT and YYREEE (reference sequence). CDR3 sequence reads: CASSQGARGQNHEQFF. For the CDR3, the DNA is TGTGCCAGCAGCCAGGGGGCCCGGGGCCAGAATCATGAGCAGTTCTTC.

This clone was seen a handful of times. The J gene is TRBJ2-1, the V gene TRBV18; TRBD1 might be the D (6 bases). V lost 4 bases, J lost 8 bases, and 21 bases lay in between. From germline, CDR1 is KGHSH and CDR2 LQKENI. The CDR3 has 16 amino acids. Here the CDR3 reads CASSHHPLHGGHEQFF. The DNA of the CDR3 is TGTGCCAGCTCACACCACCCCCTACATGGGGGCCATGAGCAGTTCTTC. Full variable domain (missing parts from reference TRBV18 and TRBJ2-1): NAGVMQNPRHLVRRRGQEARLRCSPMKGHSHVYWYRQLPEEGLKFMVYLQKENIIDESGMPKERFSAEFPKEGPSILRIQQVVRGDSAAYFCASSHHPLHGGHEQFFGPGTRLTVL.

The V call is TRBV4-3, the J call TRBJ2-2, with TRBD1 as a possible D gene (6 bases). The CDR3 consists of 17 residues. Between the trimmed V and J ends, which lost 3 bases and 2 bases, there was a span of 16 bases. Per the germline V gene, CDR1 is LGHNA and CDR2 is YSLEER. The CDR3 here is CASSQVGRGRNTGELFF. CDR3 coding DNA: TGCGCCAGCAGCCAGGTGGGCAGGGGCCGAAACACCGGGGAGCTGTTTTTT.

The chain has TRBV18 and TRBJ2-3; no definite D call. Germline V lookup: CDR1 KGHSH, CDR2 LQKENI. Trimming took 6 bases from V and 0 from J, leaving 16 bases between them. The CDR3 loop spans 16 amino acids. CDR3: CASSRGPSDSTDTQYF. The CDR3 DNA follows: TGTGCCAGCTCCCGCGGACCGTCGGATAGCACAGATACGCAGTATTTT. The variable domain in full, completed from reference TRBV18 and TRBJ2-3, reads NAGVMQNPRHLVRRRGQEARLRCSPMKGHSHVYWYRQLPEEGLKFMVYLQKENIIDESGMPKERFSAEFPKEGPSILRIQQVVRGDSAAYFCASSRGPSDSTDTQYFGPGTRLTVL.